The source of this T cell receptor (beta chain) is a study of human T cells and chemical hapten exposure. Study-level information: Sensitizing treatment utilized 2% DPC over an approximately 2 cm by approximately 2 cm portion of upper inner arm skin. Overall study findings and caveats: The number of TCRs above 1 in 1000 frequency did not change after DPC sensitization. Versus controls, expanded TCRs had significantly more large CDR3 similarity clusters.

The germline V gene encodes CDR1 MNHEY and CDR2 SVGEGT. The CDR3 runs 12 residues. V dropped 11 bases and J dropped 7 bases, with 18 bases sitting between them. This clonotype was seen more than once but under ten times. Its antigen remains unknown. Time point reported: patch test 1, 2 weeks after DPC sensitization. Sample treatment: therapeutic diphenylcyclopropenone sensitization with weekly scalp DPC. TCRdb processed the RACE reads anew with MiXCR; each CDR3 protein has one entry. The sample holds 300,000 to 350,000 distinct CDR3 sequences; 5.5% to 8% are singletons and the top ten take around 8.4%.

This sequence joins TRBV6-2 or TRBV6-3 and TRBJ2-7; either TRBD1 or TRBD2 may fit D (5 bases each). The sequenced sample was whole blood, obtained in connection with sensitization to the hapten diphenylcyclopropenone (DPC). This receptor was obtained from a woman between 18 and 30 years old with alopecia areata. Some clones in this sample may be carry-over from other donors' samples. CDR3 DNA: TGTGCCGGGGGTCCTACCTACTGGGAGCAGTACTTC. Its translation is CAGGPTYWEQYF.